This T cell receptor beta chain originates from a study of blood T cell repertoires in COVID-19. The overall study: Sources were T cells, B-cell-depleted T cells, or PBMCs; the material itself was cDNA or gDNA.

Germline V gene data show CDR1 as MNHEY and CDR2 as SVGEGT. The J segment lost 10 bases and the V segment lost 5 bases, leaving 8 bases of the junction unmatched. The CDR3 has 13 residues. Source study methods: By means of reference gene primer amplification, nucleated cell counts were estimated. Method: immunoSEQ multiplex PCR; TCRdb's copy keeps in-frame clones and lacks some. D and trimming come from the DNA, and the V and J calls and clone size come from that table. Found here are about 250,000 clones, 65% to 85% of them singletons; the top ten hold just over 8.5%. Source material: peripheral blood. The receptor comes from a man in his forties or fifties with active or convalescent COVID-19. The genes are TRBV6-2 or TRBV6-3 and TRBJ1-1; 9 nucleotides align to TRBD1. The CDR3 here is CASSDGTGFGAFF. CDR3 coding DNA: TGTGCCAGCAGTGACGGGACAGGGTTCGGAGCTTTCTTT.